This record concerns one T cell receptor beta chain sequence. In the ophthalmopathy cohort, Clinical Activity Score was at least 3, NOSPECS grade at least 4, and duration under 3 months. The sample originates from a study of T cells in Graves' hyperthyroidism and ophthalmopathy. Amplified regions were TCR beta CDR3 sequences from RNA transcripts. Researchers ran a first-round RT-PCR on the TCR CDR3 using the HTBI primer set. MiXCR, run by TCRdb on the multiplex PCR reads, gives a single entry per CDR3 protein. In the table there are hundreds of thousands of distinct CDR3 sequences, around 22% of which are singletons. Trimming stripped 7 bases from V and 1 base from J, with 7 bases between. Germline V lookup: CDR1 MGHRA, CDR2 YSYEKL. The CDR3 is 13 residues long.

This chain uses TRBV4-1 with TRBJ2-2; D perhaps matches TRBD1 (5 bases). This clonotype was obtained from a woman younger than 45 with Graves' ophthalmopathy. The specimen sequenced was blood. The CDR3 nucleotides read TGCGCCAGCAAAAGGGGGAACACCGGGGAGCTGTTTTTT. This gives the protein CASKRGNTGELFF.